Below, one T cell receptor beta chain is given with its context. This entry belongs to a study of blood T cell repertoires in COVID-19. Background on the study: COVID-19 samples from acute and convalescent phases originated in the United States, Italy and Spain. T cells, B-cell-depleted T cells, or PBMCs supplied cDNA or gDNA.

Germline V gene sequence: CDR1 SGHRS, CDR2 YFSETQ. This CDR3 has 16 amino acids. Trimming took 4 bases from V and 0 from J, leaving 15 bases between them. Per the original data handling: Reference gene primer amplification in the assay estimated nucleated cell counts. Repertoires were generated with immunoSEQ multiplex PCR, while TCRdb's copy carries only in-frame clones and drops some. That table supplies the V and J calls and clone size; D and trimming were determined from the DNA. The profile shows about 94,000 clones, more than 75% of them singletons. Sequencing was done on a sample of peripheral blood. The TCR originated in a woman aged 80 or over with acute or convalescent COVID-19. The rearrangement joins TRBV5-1 to TRBJ2-3; a weak D match, TRBD2 (5 bases). In nucleotides, the CDR3 is TGCGCCAGCAGCCCCTTCCGACGGGGTAGCACAGATACGCAGTATTTT. Amino acids: CASSPFRRGSTDTQYF.